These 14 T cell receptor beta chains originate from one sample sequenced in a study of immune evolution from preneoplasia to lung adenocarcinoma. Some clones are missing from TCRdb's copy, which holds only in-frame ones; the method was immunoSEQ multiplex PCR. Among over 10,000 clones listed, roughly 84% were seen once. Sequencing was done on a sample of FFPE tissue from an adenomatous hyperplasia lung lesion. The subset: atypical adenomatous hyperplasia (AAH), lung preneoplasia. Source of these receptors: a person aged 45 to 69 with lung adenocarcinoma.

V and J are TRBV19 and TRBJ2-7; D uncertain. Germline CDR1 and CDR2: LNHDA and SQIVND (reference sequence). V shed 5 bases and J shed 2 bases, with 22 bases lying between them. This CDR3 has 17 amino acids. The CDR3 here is CASSPQGRVESTYEQYF. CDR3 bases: TGTGCCAGTAGTCCCCAAGGGCGTGTAGAAAGTACCTACGAGCAGTACTTC.

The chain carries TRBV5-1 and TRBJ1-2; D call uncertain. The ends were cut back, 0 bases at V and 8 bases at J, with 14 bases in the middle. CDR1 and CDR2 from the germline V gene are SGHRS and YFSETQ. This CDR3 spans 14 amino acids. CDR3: CASSLETLVGGYTF. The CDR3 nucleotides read TGCGCCAGCAGCTTGGAAACCCTAGTAGGGGGCTACACCTTC. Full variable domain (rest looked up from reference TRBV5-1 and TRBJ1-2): KAGVTQTPRYLIKTRGQQVTLSCSPISGHRSVSWYQQTPGQGLQFLFEYFSETQRNKGNFPGRFSGRQFSNSRSEMNVSTLELGDSALYLCASSLETLVGGYTFGSGTRLTVV.

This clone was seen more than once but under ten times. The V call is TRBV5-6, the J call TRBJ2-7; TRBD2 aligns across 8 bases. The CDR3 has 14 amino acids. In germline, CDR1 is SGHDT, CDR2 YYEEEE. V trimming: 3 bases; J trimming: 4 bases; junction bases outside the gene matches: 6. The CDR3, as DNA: TGTGCCAGCAGCTCGGGACTAGGTCTATACGAGCAGTACTTC. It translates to CASSSGLGLYEQYF.

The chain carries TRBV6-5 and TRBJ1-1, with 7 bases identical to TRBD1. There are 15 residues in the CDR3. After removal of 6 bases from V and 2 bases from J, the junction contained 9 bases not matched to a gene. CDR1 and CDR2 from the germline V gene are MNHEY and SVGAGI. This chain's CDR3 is CASRPRRGGNTEAFF. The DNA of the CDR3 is TGTGCCAGCAGACCTCGCAGGGGGGGAAACACTGAAGCTTTCTTT.

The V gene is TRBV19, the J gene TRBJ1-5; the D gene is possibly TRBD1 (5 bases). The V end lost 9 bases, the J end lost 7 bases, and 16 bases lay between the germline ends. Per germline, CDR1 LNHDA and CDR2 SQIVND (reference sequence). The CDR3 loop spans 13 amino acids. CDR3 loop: CASRGEGGQPQHF. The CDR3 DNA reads TGTGCCAGCCGAGGGGAGGGCGGGCAGCCCCAGCATTTT.

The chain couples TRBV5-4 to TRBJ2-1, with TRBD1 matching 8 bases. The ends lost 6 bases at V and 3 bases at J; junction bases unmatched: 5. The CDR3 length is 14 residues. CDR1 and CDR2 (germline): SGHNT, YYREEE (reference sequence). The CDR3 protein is CASTRTGNYNEQFF. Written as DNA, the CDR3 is TGTGCCAGCACTAGGACAGGGAACTACAATGAGCAGTTCTTC.

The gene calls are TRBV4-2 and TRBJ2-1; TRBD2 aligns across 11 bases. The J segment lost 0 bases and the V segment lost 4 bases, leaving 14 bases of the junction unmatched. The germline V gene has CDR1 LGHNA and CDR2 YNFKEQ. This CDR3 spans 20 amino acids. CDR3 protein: CASSRTVTSGNPSSYNEQFF. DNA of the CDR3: TGTGCCAGCAGCCGTACCGTGACTAGCGGGAACCCGAGCTCCTACAATGAGCAGTTCTTC.

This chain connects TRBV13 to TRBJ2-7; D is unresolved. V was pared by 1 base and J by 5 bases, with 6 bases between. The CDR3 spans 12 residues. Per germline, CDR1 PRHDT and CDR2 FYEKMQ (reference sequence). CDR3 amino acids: CASSLARDEQYF. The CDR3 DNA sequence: TGTGCCAGCAGCTTAGCCCGGGACGAGCAGTACTTC.

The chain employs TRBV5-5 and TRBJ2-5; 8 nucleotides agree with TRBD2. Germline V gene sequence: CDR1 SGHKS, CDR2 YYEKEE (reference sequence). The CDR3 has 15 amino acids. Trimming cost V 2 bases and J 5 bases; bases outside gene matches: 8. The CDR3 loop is CASSFGTSSTETQYF. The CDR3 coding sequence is TGTGCCAGCAGCTTTGGGACTAGTTCTACGGAGACCCAGTACTTC.

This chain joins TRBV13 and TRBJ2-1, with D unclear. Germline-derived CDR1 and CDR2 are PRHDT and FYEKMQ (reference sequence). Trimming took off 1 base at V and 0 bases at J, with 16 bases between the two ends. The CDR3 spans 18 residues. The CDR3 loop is CASSLARWQLSSYNEQFF. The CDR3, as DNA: TGTGCCAGCAGCTTAGCACGTTGGCAGCTCAGCTCCTACAATGAGCAGTTCTTC.

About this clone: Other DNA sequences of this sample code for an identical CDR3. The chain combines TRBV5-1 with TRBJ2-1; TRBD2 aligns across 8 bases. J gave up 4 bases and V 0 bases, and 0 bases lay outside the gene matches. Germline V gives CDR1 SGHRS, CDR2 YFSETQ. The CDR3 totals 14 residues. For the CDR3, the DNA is TGCGCCAGCAGCTTGGGCGGGGGGTACAATGAGCAGTTCTTC. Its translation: CASSLGGGYNEQFF.

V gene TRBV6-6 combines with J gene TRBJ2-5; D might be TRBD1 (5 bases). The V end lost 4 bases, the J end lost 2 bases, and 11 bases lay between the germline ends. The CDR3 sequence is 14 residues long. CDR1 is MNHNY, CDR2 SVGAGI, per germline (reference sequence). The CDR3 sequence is CASSFVNRQETQYF. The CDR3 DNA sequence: TGTGCCAGCAGTTTCGTAAACAGGCAAGAGACCCAGTACTTC.

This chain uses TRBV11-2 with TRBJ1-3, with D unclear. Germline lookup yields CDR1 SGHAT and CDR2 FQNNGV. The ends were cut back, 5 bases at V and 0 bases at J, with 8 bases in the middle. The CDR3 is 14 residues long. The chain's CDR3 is CASSQGISGNTIYF. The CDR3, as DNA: TGTGCCAGCAGCCAAGGAATCTCTGGAAACACCATATATTTT.

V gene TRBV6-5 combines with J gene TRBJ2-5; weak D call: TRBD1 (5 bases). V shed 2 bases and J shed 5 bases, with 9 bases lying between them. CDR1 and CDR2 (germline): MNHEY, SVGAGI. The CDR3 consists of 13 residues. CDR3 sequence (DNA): TGTGCCAGCAGTTACAGGGCAGGGGAGACCCAGTACTTC. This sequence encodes CASSYRAGETQYF.